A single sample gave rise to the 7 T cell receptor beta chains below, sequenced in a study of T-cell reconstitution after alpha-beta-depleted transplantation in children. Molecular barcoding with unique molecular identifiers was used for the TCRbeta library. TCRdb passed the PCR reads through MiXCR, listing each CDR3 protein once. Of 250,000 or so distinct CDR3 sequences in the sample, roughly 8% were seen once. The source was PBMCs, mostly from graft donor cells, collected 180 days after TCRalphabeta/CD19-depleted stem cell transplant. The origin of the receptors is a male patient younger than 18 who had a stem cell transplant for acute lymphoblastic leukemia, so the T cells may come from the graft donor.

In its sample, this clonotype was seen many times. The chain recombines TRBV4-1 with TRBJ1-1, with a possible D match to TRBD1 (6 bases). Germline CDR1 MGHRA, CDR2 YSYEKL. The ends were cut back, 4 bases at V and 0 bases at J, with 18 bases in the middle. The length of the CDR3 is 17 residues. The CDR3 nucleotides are TGCGCCAGCAGCCCTATTGGACAGACTACGATGAACACTGAAGCTTTCTTT. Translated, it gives CASSPIGQTTMNTEAFF.

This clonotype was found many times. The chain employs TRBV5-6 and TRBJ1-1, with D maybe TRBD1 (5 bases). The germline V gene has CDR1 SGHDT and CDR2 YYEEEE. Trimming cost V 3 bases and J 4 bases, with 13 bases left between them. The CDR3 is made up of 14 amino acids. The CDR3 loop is CASSSGLMSTEAFF. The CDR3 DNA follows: TGTGCCAGCAGCTCGGGACTTATGAGCACTGAAGCTTTCTTT. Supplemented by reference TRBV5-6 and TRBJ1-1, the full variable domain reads DAGVTQSPTHLIKTRGQQVTLRCSPKSGHDTVSWYQQALGQGPQFIFQYYEEEERQRGNFPDRFSGHQFPNYSSELNVNALLLGDSALYLCASSSGLMSTEAFFGQGTRLTVV.

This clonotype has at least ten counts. The CDR3: CASSRGTESPLDYGYTF. CDR3 in DNA: TGTGCCAGCAGCCGCGGGACAGAATCCCCCTTGGACTATGGCTACACCTTC. The chain has TRBV7-6 and TRBJ1-2; 7 bases fit TRBD1. V trimming: 5 bases; J trimming: 3 bases; junction bases outside the gene matches: 15. The CDR3 totals 17 residues. Germline-derived CDR1 and CDR2 are SGHVS and FNYEAQ.

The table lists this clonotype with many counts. The CDR3 DNA reads TGTGCCAGCAGCCTCGGGACAGGGGGCAATGAAAAACTGTTTTTT. It translates to CASSLGTGGNEKLFF. The chain has TRBV3-1 and TRBJ1-4, with TRBD1 matching over 12 bases. V gave up 4 bases and J gave up 5 bases; unmatched junction bases: 2. The germline CDR1 and CDR2 sequences are LGHDT and YNNKEL (reference sequence). This CDR3 is built from 15 residues.

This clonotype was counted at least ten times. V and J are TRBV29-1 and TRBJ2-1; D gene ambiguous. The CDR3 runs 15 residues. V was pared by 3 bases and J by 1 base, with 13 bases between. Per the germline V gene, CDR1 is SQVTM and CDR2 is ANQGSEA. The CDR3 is CSVDVVVPSYNEQFF. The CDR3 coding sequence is TGCAGCGTTGACGTCGTTGTGCCTTCCTACAATGAGCAGTTCTTC.

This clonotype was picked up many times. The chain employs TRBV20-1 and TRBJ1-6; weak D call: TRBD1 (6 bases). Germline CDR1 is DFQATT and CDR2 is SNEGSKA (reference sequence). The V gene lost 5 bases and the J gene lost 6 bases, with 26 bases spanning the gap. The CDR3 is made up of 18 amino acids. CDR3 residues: CSASGQRGTFRLNSPLHF. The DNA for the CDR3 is TGCAGTGCTTCCGGACAGCGGGGTACCTTCCGACTTAATTCACCCCTCCACTTT.

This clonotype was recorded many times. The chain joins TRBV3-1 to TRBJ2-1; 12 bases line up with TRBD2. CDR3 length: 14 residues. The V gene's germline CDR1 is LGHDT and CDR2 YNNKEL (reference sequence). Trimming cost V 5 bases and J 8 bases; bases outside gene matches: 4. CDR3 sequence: CASSRLAGAHEQFF. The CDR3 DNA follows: TGTGCCAGCAGCAGACTAGCGGGAGCACATGAGCAGTTCTTC.